The source of this T cell receptor beta chain is a study of OX40 agonist ivuxolimab in advanced cancers. On the study more broadly: Participants averaged 60 years of age (range about 23 to 90) and were over 75% male.

Method: immunoSEQ multiplex PCR; TCRdb's copy keeps in-frame clones and lacks some. The sample has around 64,000 clones; around 84% are singletons. The V and J ends lost 3 bases and 3 bases respectively, with 11 bases between them. The CDR3 consists of 15 residues. Germline lookup yields CDR1 SGHNT and CDR2 YENEEA. This sequence originates from an adult with an advanced solid tumor such as melanoma, head and neck, liver or kidney cancer. The source material was CD4+ or CD8+ T cells sorted from blood, sampled in a trial of the OX40 agonist ivuxolimab. J is TRBJ2-2 and V is TRBV11-3, with D uncertain. Here the CDR3 DNA reads TGTGCCAGCAGCTTCAGTCCTCTCCACACCGGGGAGCTGTTTTTT. Translating gives CASSFSPLHTGELFF.